The T cell receptor beta chain under discussion was sequenced for a study of cytomegalovirus exposure and HLA in healthy donors. CDR3 length: 15 amino acids. The J segment lost 7 bases and the V segment lost 5 bases, leaving 10 bases of the junction unmatched. CDR1 and CDR2 from the germline V gene are MDHEN and SYDVKM. Remarks on this clone: Its antigen is still unknown.

Both 60 Vbeta primers and 13 Jbeta primers went into the PCR. The repertoire was sequenced with immunoSEQ multiplex PCR; TCRdb's copy has only in-frame clones and lacks some. The sample holds around 120,000 clones; 78% are singletons and the top ten take approximately 6%. Overall study findings and caveats: A missense DCLRE1C variant was associated with V- and J-gene trimming of TCR beta chains in a later analysis, and an independent cohort replicated the association.

The receptor comes from a woman aged 40 to 50 in good health and CMV-seronegative. The chain joins TRBV28 to TRBJ1-2, with 10 nucleotides matching TRBD1. Material: PBMCs. The CDR3 nucleotides read TGTGCCAGCAGTCCTGGACAGGGGGTGGGGGGTGGCTACACCTTC. Protein: CASSPGQGVGGGYTF.